This T cell receptor beta chain was profiled in a study of beta chain features in type 1 diabetes. Study outcomes and limitations: Significant though moderate, a shortening of TCRB CDR3s appeared in all four CD4+ subsets of Type 1 diabetes patients. Within the patient group, naive, central memory and Treg TCRB repertoires appeared more similar to each other than within healthy donors.

The germline V gene encodes CDR1 SGHTA and CDR2 FQGNSA. The germline V and J ends were trimmed by 6 bases and 6 bases, with 15 bases remaining between them. This CDR3 is built from 15 residues. With regard to this clone: Antigen: not known.

The entirety of the isolated RNA underwent reverse transcription, so expressed TCRB transcripts were sequenced. Libraries were prepared by immunoSEQ multiplex PCR; TCRdb keeps only in-frame clonotypes and omits some of them. The table lists some 370,000 clones, 9.6% of them singletons, with 0.55% to 0.75% in the top ten. This chain connects TRBV7-2 to TRBJ1-6; D is ambiguous. Specimen: central memory CD4+ T cells from blood. The TCR was taken from a young man with type 1 diabetes. Here the CDR3 DNA reads TGTGCCAGCAGTCTGTACGGGGTTAGTAATTCACCCCTCCACTTT. This gives the protein CASSLYGVSNSPLHF.